These T cell receptor beta chains were read from a single sample in a study of T-cell reconstitution after alpha-beta-depleted transplantation in children. Via MiXCR, TCRdb re-called the PCR reads, giving one row per CDR3 protein. The sample includes approximately 300,000 distinct CDR3 sequences, almost 8% seen only once; the top ten take approximately 9.1%. The specimen comprised peripheral blood, sampled 360 days after TCRalphabeta/CD19-depleted stem cell transplant. Every receptor here comes from a female patient aged 2 to 10 who had a stem cell transplant for Fanconi anemia, so the T cells may come from the graft donor. Each CDR3 is given without its conserved first and last residue. The order of the fields is clone size, D gene, J gene, V gene, CDR3 protein. D genes are given only for firm matches. Clone size is shown for a subset of rows, as once, few, many or a class of expanded clone.

. . TRBJ2-7 TRBV7-2 ASSLGGEAYEQY
. . TRBJ2-5 TRBV7-3 ASSLIGGSMGETQY
. . TRBJ1-1 TRBV6-5 ASSYLQGTMNTEAF
few TRBD1 TRBJ2-7 TRBV15 ATSGENRGRSYEQY
many TRBD1 TRBJ2-7 TRBV12-3/TRBV12-4 ASSSRQGQYEQY
few . TRBJ1-4 TRBV28 ASSFNRVEKLF
many . TRBJ2-6 TRBV4-3 ASSPLGANVLT
many . TRBJ2-2 TRBV6-5 ASSFSLERVELF
. . TRBJ1-5 TRBV20-1 SARVPGGQPQH
many TRBD2 TRBJ2-5 TRBV18 ASSPRFGLAGAKQETQY
many . TRBJ2-2 TRBV10-3 AISEALITGELF
many . TRBJ1-6 TRBV29-1 SVGKGDGSPLH
. . TRBJ2-4 TRBV5-8 ASSLGAGEDIQY
few TRBD2 TRBJ2-1 TRBV6-1 ASSIAGVPYGSYNEQF
. . TRBJ2-3 TRBV9 ATWENPNVSDTQY
many . TRBJ1-2 TRBV7-9 ASSLAVGRYSNYGYT
. TRBD1 TRBJ2-1 TRBV27 ASGQEAPYNEQF
many . TRBJ2-1 TRBV7-2 ASSLDGDEQF
many . TRBJ1-1 TRBV6-2/TRBV6-3 ASSYGLGGEAF
many . TRBJ1-1 TRBV12-3/TRBV12-4 ASSFLLNTEAF
few TRBD1 TRBJ2-1 TRBV3-1 ASIRGNEQF
many . TRBJ2-2 TRBV6-2/TRBV6-3 ASSYWPGELF
many . TRBJ2-3 TRBV5-1 ASSFQQGHTDTQY
many . TRBJ2-5 TRBV7-9 ASSHTPGQGEETQY
. TRBD2 TRBJ2-1 TRBV7-6 ASSLGPSGETGNEQF
. TRBD1 TRBJ2-7 TRBV5-1 ASSLAGGRDYEQY